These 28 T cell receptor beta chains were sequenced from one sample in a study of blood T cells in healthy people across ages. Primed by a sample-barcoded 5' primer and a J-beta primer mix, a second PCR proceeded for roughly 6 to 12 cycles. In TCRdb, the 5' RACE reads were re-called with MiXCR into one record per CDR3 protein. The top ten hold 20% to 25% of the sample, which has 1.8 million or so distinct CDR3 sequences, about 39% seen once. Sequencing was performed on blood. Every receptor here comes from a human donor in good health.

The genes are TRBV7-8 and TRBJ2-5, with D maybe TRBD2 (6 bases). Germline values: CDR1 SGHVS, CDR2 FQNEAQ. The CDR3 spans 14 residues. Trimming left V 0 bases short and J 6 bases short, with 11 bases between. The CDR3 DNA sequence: TGTGCCAGCAGCTTAGCGGGGGGTGCACAGACCCAGTACTTC. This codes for CASSLAGGAQTQYF.

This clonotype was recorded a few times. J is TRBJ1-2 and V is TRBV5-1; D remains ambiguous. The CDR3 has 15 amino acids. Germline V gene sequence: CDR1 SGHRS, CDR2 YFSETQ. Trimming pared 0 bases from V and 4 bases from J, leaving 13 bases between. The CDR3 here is CASSLDLSGTYGYTF. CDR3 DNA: TGCGCCAGCAGCTTGGACTTATCGGGAACCTATGGCTACACCTTC.

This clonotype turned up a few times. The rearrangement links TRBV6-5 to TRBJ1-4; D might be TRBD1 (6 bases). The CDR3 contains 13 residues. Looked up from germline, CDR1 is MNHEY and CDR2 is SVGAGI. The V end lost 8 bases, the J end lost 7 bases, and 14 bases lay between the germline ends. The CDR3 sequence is CASSRGWGEKLFF. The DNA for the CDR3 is TGTGCCAGCTCCAGGGGTTGGGGTGAAAAACTGTTTTTT.

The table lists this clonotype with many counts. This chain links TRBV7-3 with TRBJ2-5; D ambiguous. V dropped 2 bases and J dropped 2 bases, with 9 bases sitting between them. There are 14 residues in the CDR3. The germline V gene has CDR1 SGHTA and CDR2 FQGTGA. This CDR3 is CASSLSRDQETQYF. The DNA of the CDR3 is TGTGCCAGCAGCTTATCTAGGGATCAAGAGACCCAGTACTTC.

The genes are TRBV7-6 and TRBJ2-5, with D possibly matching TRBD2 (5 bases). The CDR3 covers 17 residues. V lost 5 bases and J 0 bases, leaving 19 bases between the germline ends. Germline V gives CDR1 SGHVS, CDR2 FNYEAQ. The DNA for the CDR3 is TGTGCCAGCAGCCCCAACCCGGCTAGCCTGTACCAAGAGACCCAGTACTTC. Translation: CASSPNPASLYQETQYF.

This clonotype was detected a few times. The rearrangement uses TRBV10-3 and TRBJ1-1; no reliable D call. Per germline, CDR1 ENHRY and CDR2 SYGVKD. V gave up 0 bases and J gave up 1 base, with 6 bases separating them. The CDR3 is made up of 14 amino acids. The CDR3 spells CAISESRENTEAFF. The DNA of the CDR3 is TGTGCCATCAGTGAGTCTCGGGAGAACACTGAAGCTTTCTTT.

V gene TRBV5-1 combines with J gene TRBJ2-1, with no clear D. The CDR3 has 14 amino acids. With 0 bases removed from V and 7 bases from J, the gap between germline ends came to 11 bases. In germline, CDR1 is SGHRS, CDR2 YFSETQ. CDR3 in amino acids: CASSLAQVGNEQFF. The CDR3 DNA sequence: TGCGCCAGCAGCTTGGCCCAGGTGGGGAATGAGCAGTTCTTC.

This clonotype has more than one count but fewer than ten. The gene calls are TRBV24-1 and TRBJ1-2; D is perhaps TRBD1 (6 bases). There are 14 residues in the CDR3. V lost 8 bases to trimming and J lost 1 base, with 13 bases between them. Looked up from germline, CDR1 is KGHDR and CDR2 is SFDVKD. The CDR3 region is CATNAGADNYGYTF. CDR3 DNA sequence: TGTGCCACCAACGCAGGGGCCGATAACTATGGCTACACCTTC.

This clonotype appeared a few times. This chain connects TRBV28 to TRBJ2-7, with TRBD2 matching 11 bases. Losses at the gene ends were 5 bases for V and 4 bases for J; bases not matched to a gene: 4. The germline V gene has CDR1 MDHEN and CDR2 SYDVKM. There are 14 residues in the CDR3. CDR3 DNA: TGTGCCAGCAGTGTGATAGCGGGGGGGTACGAGCAGTACTTC. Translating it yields CASSVIAGGYEQYF.

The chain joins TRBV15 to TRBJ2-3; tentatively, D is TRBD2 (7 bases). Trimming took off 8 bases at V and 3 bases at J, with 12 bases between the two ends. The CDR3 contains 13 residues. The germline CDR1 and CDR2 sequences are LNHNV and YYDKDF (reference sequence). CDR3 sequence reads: CATRGALTDTQYF. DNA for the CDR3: TGTGCCACCCGGGGGGCCCTGACAGATACGCAGTATTTT.

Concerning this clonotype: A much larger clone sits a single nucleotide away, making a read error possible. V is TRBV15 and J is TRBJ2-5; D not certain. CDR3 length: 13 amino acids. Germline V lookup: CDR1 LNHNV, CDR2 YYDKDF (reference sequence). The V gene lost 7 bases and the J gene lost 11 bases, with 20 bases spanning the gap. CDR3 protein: CATKSGQSYGQYF. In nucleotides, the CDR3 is TGTGCCACCAAGTCCGGGCAGTCCTACGGGCAGTACTTC.

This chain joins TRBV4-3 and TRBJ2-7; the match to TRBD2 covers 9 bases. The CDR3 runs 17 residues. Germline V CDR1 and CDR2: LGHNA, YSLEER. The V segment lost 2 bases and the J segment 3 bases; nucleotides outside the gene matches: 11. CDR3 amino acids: CASSQFGGGGALYEQYF. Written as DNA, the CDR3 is TGCGCCAGCAGCCAATTTGGCGGCGGGGGGGCCCTCTACGAGCAGTACTTC.

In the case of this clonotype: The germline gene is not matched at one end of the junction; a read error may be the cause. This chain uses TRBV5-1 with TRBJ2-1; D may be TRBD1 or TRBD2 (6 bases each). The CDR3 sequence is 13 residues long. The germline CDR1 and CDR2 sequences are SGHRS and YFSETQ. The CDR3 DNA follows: TGCACCAGCAGCTTGGTGGGGGGCGCACCCCAGTTCTTC. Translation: CTSSLVGGAPQFF.

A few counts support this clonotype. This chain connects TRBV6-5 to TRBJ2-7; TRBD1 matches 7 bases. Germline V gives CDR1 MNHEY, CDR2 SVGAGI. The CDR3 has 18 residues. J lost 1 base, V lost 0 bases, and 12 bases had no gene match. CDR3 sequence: CASSYSSRRGRGSYEQYF. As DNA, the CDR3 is TGTGCCAGCAGTTACTCGAGTCGTCGCGGCAGGGGGTCCTACGAGCAGTACTTC.

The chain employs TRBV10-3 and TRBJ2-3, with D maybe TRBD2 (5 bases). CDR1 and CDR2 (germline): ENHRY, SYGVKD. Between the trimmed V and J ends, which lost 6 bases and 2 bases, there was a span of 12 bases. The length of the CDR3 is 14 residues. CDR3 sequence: CAIRGELHTDTQYF. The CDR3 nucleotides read TGTGCCATCAGGGGAGAACTACACACAGATACGCAGTATTTT.

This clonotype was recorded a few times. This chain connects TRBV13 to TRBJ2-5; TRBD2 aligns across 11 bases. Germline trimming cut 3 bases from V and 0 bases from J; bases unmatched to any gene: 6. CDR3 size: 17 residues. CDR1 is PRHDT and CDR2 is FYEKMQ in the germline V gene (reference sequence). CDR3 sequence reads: CASSFGLAGTNQETQYF. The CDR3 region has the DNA TGTGCCAGCAGCTTCGGACTAGCGGGTACTAACCAAGAGACCCAGTACTTC. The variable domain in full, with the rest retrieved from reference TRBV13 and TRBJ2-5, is AAGVIQSPRHLIKEKRETATLKCYPIPRHDTVYWYQQGPGQDPQFLISFYEKMQSDKGSIPDRFSAQQFSDYHSELNMSSLELGDSALYFCASSFGLAGTNQETQYFGPGTRLLVL.

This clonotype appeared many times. As DNA, the CDR3 is TGTGCCAGCAGCTTTGGCCATCAGCCCCAGCATTTT. As protein: CASSFGHQPQHF. The rearrangement uses TRBV7-9 and TRBJ1-5; D is undetermined. The ends were cut back, 3 bases at V and 5 bases at J, with 5 bases in the middle. CDR1 and CDR2 from the germline V gene are SEHNR and FQNEAQ (reference sequence). The CDR3 length is 12 residues.

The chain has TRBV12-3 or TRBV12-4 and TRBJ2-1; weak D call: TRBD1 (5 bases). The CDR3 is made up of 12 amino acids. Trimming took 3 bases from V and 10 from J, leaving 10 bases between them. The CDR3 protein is CASSFHRQEQFF. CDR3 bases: TGTGCCAGCAGTTTCCACAGGCAAGAGCAGTTCTTC.

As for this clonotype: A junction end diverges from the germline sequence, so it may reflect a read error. Written as DNA, the CDR3 is TGTGCCTCCCGAGGACAGGACTATGGTTACACCTTC. Translating gives CASRGQDYGYTF. This chain joins TRBV6-5 and TRBJ1-2; 7 bases align to TRBD1. Germline CDR1 MNHEY, CDR2 SVGAGI. This CDR3 spans 12 amino acids.

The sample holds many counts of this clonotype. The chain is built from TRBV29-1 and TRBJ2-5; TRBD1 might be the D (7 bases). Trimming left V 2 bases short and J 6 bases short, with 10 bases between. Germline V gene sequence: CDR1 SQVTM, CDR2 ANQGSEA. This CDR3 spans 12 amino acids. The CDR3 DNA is TGCAGCGTTGAACAGGGGGGAAAGACCCAGTACTTC. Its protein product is CSVEQGGKTQYF.

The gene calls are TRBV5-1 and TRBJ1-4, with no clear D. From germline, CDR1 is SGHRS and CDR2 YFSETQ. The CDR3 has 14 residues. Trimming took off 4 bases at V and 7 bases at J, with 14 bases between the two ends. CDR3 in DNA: TGCGCCAGCAGCCCCTCTTCACGAGGTGAAAAACTGTTTTTT. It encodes CASSPSSRGEKLFF.

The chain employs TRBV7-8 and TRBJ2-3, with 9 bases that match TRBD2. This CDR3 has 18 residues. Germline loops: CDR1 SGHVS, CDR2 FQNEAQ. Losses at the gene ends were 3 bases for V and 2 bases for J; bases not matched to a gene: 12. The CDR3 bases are TGTGCCAGCAGCTTCGGTGCGGGGGGGAATCCCGTCACAGATACGCAGTATTTT. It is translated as CASSFGAGGNPVTDTQYF.

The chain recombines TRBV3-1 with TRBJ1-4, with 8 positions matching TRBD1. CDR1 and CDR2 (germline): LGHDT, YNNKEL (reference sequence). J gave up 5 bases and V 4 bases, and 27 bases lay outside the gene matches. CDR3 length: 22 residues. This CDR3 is CASSLRGQGKVSRQYENEKLFF. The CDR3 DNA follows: TGTGCCAGCAGCCTACGTGGACAGGGAAAAGTTAGCCGGCAATACGAAAATGAAAAACTGTTTTTT.

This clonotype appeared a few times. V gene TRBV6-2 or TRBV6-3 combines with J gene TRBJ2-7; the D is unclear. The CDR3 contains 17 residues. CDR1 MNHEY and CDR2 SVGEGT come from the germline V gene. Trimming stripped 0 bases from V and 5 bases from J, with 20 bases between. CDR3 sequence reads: CASSYSQVPSPNNEQYF. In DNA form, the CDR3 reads TGTGCCAGCAGTTACTCGCAGGTCCCCTCTCCTAACAACGAGCAGTACTTC.

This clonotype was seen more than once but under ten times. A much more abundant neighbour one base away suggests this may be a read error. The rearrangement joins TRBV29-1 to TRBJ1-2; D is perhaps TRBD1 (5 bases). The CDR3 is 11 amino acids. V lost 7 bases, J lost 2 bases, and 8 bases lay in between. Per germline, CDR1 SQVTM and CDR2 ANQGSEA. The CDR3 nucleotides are TGCAGCGGAGAGGGGAACTATGGCTACACCTTC. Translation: CSGEGNYGYTF.

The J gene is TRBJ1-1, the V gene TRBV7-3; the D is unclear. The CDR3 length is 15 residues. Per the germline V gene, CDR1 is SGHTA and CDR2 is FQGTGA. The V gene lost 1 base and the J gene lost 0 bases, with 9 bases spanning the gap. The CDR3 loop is CASSLKGGLNTEAFF. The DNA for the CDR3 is TGTGCCAGCAGCTTAAAGGGCGGCCTGAACACTGAAGCTTTCTTT.

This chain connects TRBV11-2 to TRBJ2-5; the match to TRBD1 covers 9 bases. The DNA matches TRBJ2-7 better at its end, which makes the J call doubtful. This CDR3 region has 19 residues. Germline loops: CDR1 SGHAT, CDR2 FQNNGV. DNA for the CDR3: TGTGCCAGCAGCTTAACAGGGGGCAGAATATTGCAACGATCCTACGAGCAGTACTTC. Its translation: CASSLTGGRILQRSYEQYF.

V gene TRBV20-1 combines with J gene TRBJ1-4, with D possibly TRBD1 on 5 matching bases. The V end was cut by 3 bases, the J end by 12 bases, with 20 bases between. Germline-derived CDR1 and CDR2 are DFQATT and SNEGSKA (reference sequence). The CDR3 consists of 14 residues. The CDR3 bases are TGCAGTGCTAGTAGTCCAGGGTCCTCCCTAGAACTGTTTTTT. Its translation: CSASSPGSSLELFF.